This TCR beta chain originates from a study of T-cell reconstitution after alpha-beta-depleted transplantation in children. In this sample, this clonotype turned up a few times. Its cognate antigen is unknown. The V end was cut by 0 bases, the J end by 1 base, with 20 bases between. Germline assignment: CDR1 SGHRS and CDR2 YFSETQ. This CDR3 region has 18 residues. Study-wide results and caveats: Reportedly, roughly two months post-transplant, alpha-beta T cells arose from several hundred expanded graft clones. Surviving thymic progenitors and recipient T cells were the source of high TCRbeta diversity at day 60 in some patients. Counts and diversity of T cells one year after transplant came mostly from newly produced T cells.

Unique molecular identifiers were built into the TCRbeta library. TCRdb passed the PCR reads through MiXCR, listing each CDR3 protein once. The sample lists tens of thousands of distinct CDR3 sequences, 18% occurring once. This sequence was found in a male patient aged 2-10 years who had a stem cell transplant for acute lymphoblastic leukemia, so the T cells may come from the graft donor. The chain links TRBV5-1 to TRBJ2-7; D possibly corresponds to TRBD2 (6 bases). Sample: PBMCs, mostly from graft donor cells, taken 360 days after TCRalphabeta/CD19-depleted stem cell transplant. The CDR3, as DNA: TGCGCCAGCAGCTTGGTATCCCATGGGGGACTCCCTTCCTACGAGCAGTACTTC. Its translation is CASSLVSHGGLPSYEQYF.